The 31 T cell receptor beta chains below were found in one sample sequenced in a study of blood T cell repertoires in COVID-19. The repertoire was sequenced with immunoSEQ multiplex PCR; TCRdb's copy has only in-frame clones and lacks some. The sample has around 170,000 clones, 85% to 90% seen once. Sequenced material: peripheral blood. Receptors originate from a man in his fifties with active or convalescent COVID-19.

The genes are TRBV19 and TRBJ2-7; 7 bases fit TRBD2. The CDR3 has 13 amino acids. The ends lost 7 bases at V and 7 bases at J; junction bases unmatched: 10. The germline CDR1 and CDR2 sequences are LNHDA and SQIVND (reference sequence). This CDR3 reads CASTSSAGVEQYF. DNA for the CDR3: TGTGCCAGTACCTCCTCGGCGGGGGTTGAGCAGTACTTC.

This chain links TRBV2 with TRBJ2-5; D is possibly TRBD1 (6 bases). Between the trimmed V and J ends, which lost 3 bases and 5 bases, there was a span of 7 bases. Per the germline V gene, CDR1 is SNHLY and CDR2 is FYNNEI. This CDR3 has 12 residues. For the CDR3, the DNA is TGTGCCAGCAGTGACAGGGGTGAGACCCAGTACTTC. Protein: CASSDRGETQYF.

The chain recombines TRBV6-5 with TRBJ2-7; D perhaps matches TRBD1 (6 bases). The V and J ends lost 7 bases and 1 base respectively, with 11 bases between them. The CDR3 runs to 13 residues. The germline V gene has CDR1 MNHEY and CDR2 SVGAGI. DNA of the CDR3: TGTGCCAGCACCAGGACAGAGTCCTACGAGCAGTACTTC. Amino acids: CASTRTESYEQYF.

The chain couples TRBV2 to TRBJ1-5, with D uncertain. The V gene's germline CDR1 is SNHLY and CDR2 FYNNEI. Trimming removed 5 bases from V and 6 bases from J, with 20 bases in between. The CDR3 sequence is 16 residues long. CDR3 DNA sequence: TGTGCCAGCAGTCCCCGTGGAGGTATCGTTGCTCAGCCCCAGCATTTT. Translation: CASSPRGGIVAQPQHF.

This chain connects TRBV29-1 to TRBJ2-4, with D unresolved. The CDR3 loop spans 12 amino acids. Germline V CDR1 and CDR2: SQVTM, ANQGSEA. V lost 6 bases and J lost 6, with 12 bases in between. The DNA for the CDR3 is TGCAGCGTAACAGCAACTGGAAACATTCAGTACTTC. It specifies CSVTATGNIQYF.

The chain joins TRBV6-6 to TRBJ2-7; 10 positions match TRBD1. Germline-derived CDR1 and CDR2 are MNHNY and SVGAGI (reference sequence). There are 14 residues in the CDR3. The junction had 4 bases not matched to a gene; V was cut back by 2 bases and J by 6 bases. CDR3 sequence reads: CASSYGTGEGEQYF. DNA for the CDR3: TGTGCCAGCAGTTACGGGACAGGGGAAGGCGAGCAGTACTTC.

The rearrangement joins TRBV5-1 to TRBJ2-7, with 7 bases fitting TRBD1. The CDR3 contains 12 residues. Trimming took 3 bases from V and 4 from J; bases not matched to a gene: 1. Per germline, CDR1 SGHRS and CDR2 YFSETQ. CDR3 DNA: TGCGCCAGCAGCTCACAGGGGTACGAGCAGTACTTC. This translates into CASSSQGYEQYF. The whole variable domain, remainder taken from reference TRBV5-1 and TRBJ2-7, is KAGVTQTPRYLIKTRGQQVTLSCSPISGHRSVSWYQQTPGQGLQFLFEYFSETQRNKGNFPGRFSGRQFSNSRSEMNVSTLELGDSALYLCASSSQGYEQYFGPGTRLTVT.

This chain connects TRBV6-2 or TRBV6-3 to TRBJ1-1, with 7 bases aligning to TRBD1. Germline lookup yields CDR1 MNHEY and CDR2 SVGEGT. The CDR3 has 17 amino acids. V lost 2 bases to trimming and J lost 1 base; unmatched junction nucleotides: 10. In DNA, the CDR3 is TGTGCCAGCAGTTACACCATAGGACAGGCGAAGAACACTGAAGCTTTCTTT. Protein product: CASSYTIGQAKNTEAFF.

V is TRBV10-3 and J is TRBJ1-1; D gene uncertain. In germline, CDR1 is ENHRY, CDR2 SYGVKD. Trimming removed 6 bases from V and 0 bases from J, with 8 bases in between. The CDR3 is 13 residues long. CDR3: CAISKQLNTEAFF. For the CDR3, the DNA is TGTGCCATCAGCAAACAGCTGAACACTGAAGCTTTCTTT.

The chain uses TRBV19 and TRBJ1-1, with D perhaps TRBD1 (5 bases). The CDR3 sequence is 13 residues long. With 5 bases removed from V and 4 bases from J, the gap between germline ends came to 11 bases. Germline V lookup: CDR1 LNHDA, CDR2 SQIVND (reference sequence). The CDR3: CASSAGRGTEAFF. The CDR3 bases are TGTGCCAGTAGTGCGGGACGGGGCACTGAAGCTTTCTTT. Variable domain in full (rest from reference TRBV19 and TRBJ1-1): DGGITQSPKYLFRKEGQNVTLSCEQNLNHDAMYWYRQDPGQGLRLIYYSQIVNDFQKGDIAEGYSVSREKKESFPLTVTSAQKNPTAFYLCASSAGRGTEAFFGQGTRLTVV.

V gene TRBV7-2 combines with J gene TRBJ1-1; the D is unclear. CDR1 and CDR2 from the germline V gene are SGHTA and FQGNSA. With 1 base removed from V and 1 base from J, the gap between germline ends came to 10 bases. This CDR3 has 15 amino acids. Written as DNA, the CDR3 is TGTGCCAGCAGCTTAGTCGGAAGAGGGAACACTGAAGCTTTCTTT. Translating gives CASSLVGRGNTEAFF.

V and J are TRBV29-1 and TRBJ1-2; possible D gene TRBD1, 5 bases. The V end was cut by 3 bases, the J end by 0 bases, with 11 bases between. Germline lookup yields CDR1 SQVTM and CDR2 ANQGSEA. This CDR3 comprises 14 residues. CDR3 residues: CSVDKDSTNYGYTF. The CDR3, as DNA: TGCAGCGTTGACAAAGACAGTACTAACTATGGCTACACCTTC.

CDR3 sequence: CASSKGRENIQYF. CDR3 coding DNA: TGTGCCAGTAGTAAAGGCAGGGAAAACATTCAGTACTTC. The rearrangement uses TRBV19 and TRBJ2-4; tentative D call: TRBD1 (5 bases). The CDR3 is 13 residues long. The V end lost 4 bases, the J end lost 5 bases, and 9 bases lay between the germline ends. Germline CDR1 and CDR2: LNHDA and SQIVND (reference sequence).

In this sample, this clone turned up a few times. V is TRBV29-1 and J is TRBJ2-3, with 9 bases matching TRBD1. Losses at the gene ends were 5 bases for V and 0 bases for J; bases not matched to a gene: 6. The germline V gene encodes CDR1 SQVTM and CDR2 ANQGSEA. The CDR3 contains 15 residues. The CDR3 DNA is TGCAGCGTTATTTACAGGGGGCGCAGCACAGATACGCAGTATTTT. It yields the protein CSVIYRGRSTDTQYF.

V gene TRBV28 combines with J gene TRBJ1-2; possible D gene TRBD1, 5 bases. The CDR3 is 14 amino acids. From germline, CDR1 is MDHEN and CDR2 SYDVKM. Trimming removed 3 bases from V and 2 bases from J, with 10 bases in between. The CDR3 reads CASSLVQVNYGYTF. In nucleotides, the CDR3 is TGTGCCAGCAGTTTGGTACAGGTAAACTATGGCTACACCTTC.

The rearrangement links TRBV6-1 to TRBJ1-5, with D maybe TRBD1 (6 bases). The V end lost 3 bases, the J end lost 0 bases, and 9 bases lay between the germline ends. CDR1 MNHNS and CDR2 SASEGT come from the germline V gene. The CDR3 loop spans 15 amino acids. The CDR3 loop reads CASSDGTYSNQPQHF. The CDR3 DNA sequence: TGTGCCAGCAGTGATGGGACATATAGCAATCAGCCCCAGCATTTT.

V gene TRBV24-1 combines with J gene TRBJ2-3; D is perhaps TRBD1 (6 bases). V gave up 4 bases and J gave up 3 bases, with 16 bases separating them. This CDR3 region has 16 residues. CDR1 is KGHDR, CDR2 SFDVKD, per germline. As DNA, the CDR3 is TGTGCCACCAGTGAGTATCCGGGACAAAGAACAGATACGCAGTATTTT. Encoded protein: CATSEYPGQRTDTQYF.

This chain joins TRBV29-1 and TRBJ1-2; D may be TRBD1 (5 bases). The V gene lost 3 bases and the J gene lost 4 bases, with 12 bases spanning the gap. The CDR3 is made up of 13 amino acids. Germline lookup yields CDR1 SQVTM and CDR2 ANQGSEA. As DNA, the CDR3 is TGCAGCGTTGACGGTCAGGGCGGCTATGGCTACACCTTC. Its protein is CSVDGQGGYGYTF.

The V gene is TRBV19, the J gene TRBJ1-2, with 12 nucleotides matching TRBD1. J gave up 8 bases and V 8 bases, and 9 bases lay outside the gene matches. The germline V gene encodes CDR1 LNHDA and CDR2 SQIVND (reference sequence). The CDR3 extends over 14 amino acids. The CDR3 protein is CASGPGQGALGYTF. For the CDR3, the DNA is TGTGCCAGTGGGCCGGGACAGGGGGCCTTAGGCTACACCTTC. Full variable domain (missing parts from reference TRBV19 and TRBJ1-2): DGGITQSPKYLFRKEGQNVTLSCEQNLNHDAMYWYRQDPGQGLRLIYYSQIVNDFQKGDIAEGYSVSREKKESFPLTVTSAQKNPTAFYLCASGPGQGALGYTFGSGTRLTVV.

V gene TRBV4-3 combines with J gene TRBJ2-7, with 7 bases lining up with TRBD2. This CDR3 comprises 15 residues. Trimming cost V 6 bases and J 4 bases; bases outside gene matches: 12. Germline values: CDR1 LGHNA, CDR2 YSLEER. CDR3 coding DNA: TGCGCCAGCAGTTCGGGTTTCGCGGGGGTATACGAGCAGTACTTC. Its protein product is CASSSGFAGVYEQYF.

This chain links TRBV7-2 with TRBJ2-2, with TRBD2 identical over 9 bases. Per germline, CDR1 SGHTA and CDR2 FQGNSA. The CDR3 consists of 17 residues. V shed 8 bases and J 4 bases; nucleotides not matched to a gene: 14. The CDR3 bases are TGTGCCAGCGGTGAACTTGCGGGGGGGCCCGGCACCGGGGAGCTGTTTTTT. Translating it yields CASGELAGGPGTGELFF. Based on the CDR3 plus reference TRBV7-2 and TRBJ2-2, the full variable domain is GAGVSQSPSNKVTEKGKDVELRCDPISGHTALYWYRQSLGQGLEFLIYFQGNSAPDKSGLPSDRFSAERTGGSVSTLTIQRTQQEDSAVYLCASGELAGGPGTGELFFGEGSRLTVL.

The V gene is TRBV6-5, the J gene TRBJ2-7, with 10 bases that match TRBD1. Germline V gene data show CDR1 as MNHEY and CDR2 as SVGAGI. The ends lost 0 bases at V and 5 bases at J; junction bases unmatched: 7. The CDR3 has 16 amino acids. CDR3 region: CASSYSRGTGVDEQYF. DNA of the CDR3: TGTGCCAGCAGTTACTCGAGGGGGACAGGGGTGGACGAGCAGTACTTC.

The chain is built from TRBV3-1 (or the pseudogene TRBV3-2) and TRBJ2-3; weak D call: TRBD2 (7 bases). Germline V gene data show CDR1 as LGHDT and CDR2 as YNNKEL (reference sequence). The CDR3 spans 15 residues. The V end was cut by 0 bases, the J end by 3 bases, with 10 bases between. CDR3 DNA: TGTGCCAGCAGCCAAGATCGGGGGGCAACAGATACGCAGTATTTT. Protein product: CASSQDRGATDTQYF.

This clone showed up just once. This rearrangement joins TRBV5-4 to TRBJ2-6; the D is unclear. Trimming stripped 0 bases from V and 0 bases from J, with 4 bases between. Germline V lookup: CDR1 SGHNT, CDR2 YYREEE (reference sequence). The CDR3 covers 15 residues. The CDR3 nucleotides are TGTGCCAGCAGCTTGGGACTCTCTGGGGCCAACGTCCTGACTTTC. Amino acid sequence: CASSLGLSGANVLTF.

The chain joins TRBV24-1 to TRBJ2-1; TRBD2 matches at 9 bases. CDR1 KGHDR and CDR2 SFDVKD come from the germline V gene. The V and J ends lost 0 bases and 8 bases, in that order; junction bases with no gene match: 7. The CDR3 covers 16 residues. The CDR3 here is CATSDLGREGQDEQFF. The CDR3 DNA reads as TGTGCCACCAGTGATTTGGGGCGGGAGGGCCAGGATGAGCAGTTCTTC.

This rearrangement joins TRBV5-1 to TRBJ2-2; the D gene is possibly TRBD2 (5 bases). The CDR3 is made up of 14 amino acids. Germline-derived CDR1 and CDR2 are SGHRS and YFSETQ. Trimming removed 6 bases from V and 2 bases from J, with 11 bases in between. The CDR3 region has the DNA TGCGCCAGCACAACCTCTAGCAACACCGGGGAGCTGTTTTTT. Its protein product is CASTTSSNTGELFF.

In its sample, this clone was seen once. The chain joins TRBV7-2 to TRBJ2-7; TRBD1 agrees at 8 bases. Trimming removed 2 bases from V and 4 bases from J; junction bases left unmatched: 4. Germline CDR1 SGHTA, CDR2 FQGNSA. The CDR3 loop spans 14 amino acids. In nucleotides, the CDR3 is TGTGCCAGCAGCTTAAACAGGGGGGCTTACGAGCAGTACTTC. Its protein product is CASSLNRGAYEQYF.

V is TRBV6-5 and J is TRBJ1-5; D is undetermined. Trimming removed 8 bases at V and 4 bases at J, with 12 bases between. The CDR3 is made up of 13 amino acids. Germline lookup yields CDR1 MNHEY and CDR2 SVGAGI. The chain's CDR3 is CASHDILNQPQHF. In nucleotides, the CDR3 is TGTGCCAGCCATGACATACTGAATCAGCCCCAGCATTTT.

V is TRBV7-3 and J is TRBJ2-1, with TRBD2 as a possible D gene (6 bases). Germline-derived CDR1 and CDR2 are SGHTA and FQGTGA. CDR3 length: 15 residues. The V end lost 4 bases, the J end lost 2 bases, and 12 bases lay between the germline ends. The DNA of the CDR3 is TGTGCCAGCAGCTCGCAACCGGGAGCCTACAATGAGCAGTTCTTC. Protein sequence: CASSSQPGAYNEQFF. The full variable domain, with the rest looked up from reference TRBV7-3 and TRBJ2-1, is GAGVSQTPSNKVTEKGKYVELRCDPISGHTALYWYRQSLGQGPEFLIYFQGTGAADDSGLPNDRFFAVRPEGSVSTLKIQRTERGDSAVYLCASSSQPGAYNEQFFGPGTRLTVL.

For the CDR3, the DNA is TGTGCCAGCAGCTTAGGGACAGGGATTTCTACTGGGGCCAACGTCCTGACTTTC. This sequence encodes CASSLGTGISTGANVLTF. This rearrangement joins TRBV7-8 to TRBJ2-6; TRBD1 aligns across 8 bases. The CDR3 totals 18 residues. Germline-derived CDR1 and CDR2 are SGHVS and FQNEAQ. Germline trimming cut 1 base from V and 2 bases from J; bases unmatched to any gene: 7.

The chain combines TRBV11-3 with TRBJ2-3; 11 bases are shared with TRBD2. This CDR3 spans 17 amino acids. V was pared by 0 bases and J by 2 bases, with 4 bases of the junction left unmatched. CDR1 is SGHNT, CDR2 YENEEA, per germline. Here the CDR3 DNA reads TGTGCCAGCAGCTTAGAGACTAGCGGGGACCTCACAGATACGCAGTATTTT. Amino acid sequence: CASSLETSGDLTDTQYF.